This passage covers 18 T cell receptor beta chains from one sample sequenced in a study of blood T cell repertoires in COVID-19. Clones were sequenced by immunoSEQ multiplex PCR, and TCRdb holds only the in-frame ones, with some missing. The sample has 150,000 or so clones; roughly 87% are singletons. The sample was peripheral blood. The source of these receptors is a woman between 50 and 59 years old with acute or convalescent COVID-19.

The CDR3 DNA reads TGTGCCTGGAGTCCAGGGACATTCTCCACAGATACGCAGTATTTT. It is translated as CAWSPGTFSTDTQYF. The V gene is TRBV30, the J gene TRBJ2-3, with D perhaps matching TRBD1 (6 bases). The V end was cut by 2 bases, the J end by 2 bases, with 14 bases between. The CDR3 runs to 15 residues. Germline V gene sequence: CDR1 GTSNPN, CDR2 SVGIG (reference sequence).

This rearrangement joins TRBV6-5 to TRBJ1-6, with D perhaps TRBD1 (6 bases). This CDR3 has 15 amino acids. CDR1 is MNHEY, CDR2 SVGAGI, per germline. V lost 2 bases, J lost 4 bases, and 9 bases lay in between. CDR3 amino acids: CASSYRRGYNSPLHF. Here the CDR3 DNA reads TGTGCCAGCAGTTACCGCAGGGGATATAATTCACCCCTCCACTTT.

CDR3 residues: CASSVGPGSGYTF. Written as DNA, the CDR3 is TGTGCCAGCAGCGTGGGGCCAGGATCTGGCTACACCTTC. This chain connects TRBV9 to TRBJ1-2; D is perhaps TRBD1 (5 bases). CDR3 size: 13 residues. V was clipped by 2 bases and J by 7 bases, with 12 bases between them. In germline, CDR1 is SGDLS, CDR2 YYNGEE.

This clone was seen a few times. The V and J genes are TRBV4-1 and TRBJ2-5; D is perhaps TRBD2 (6 bases). The CDR3 totals 14 residues. The germline V and J ends were trimmed by 2 bases and 5 bases, with 12 bases remaining between them. CDR1 is MGHRA, CDR2 YSYEKL, per germline. CDR3 residues: CASSQQELAETQYF. In nucleotides, the CDR3 is TGCGCCAGCAGCCAACAGGAACTAGCCGAGACCCAGTACTTC.

The chain has TRBV6-5 and TRBJ1-1, with D maybe TRBD1 (6 bases). Germline V gene data show CDR1 as MNHEY and CDR2 as SVGAGI. Between the trimmed V and J ends, which lost 2 bases and 0 bases, there was a span of 13 bases. The CDR3 is made up of 16 amino acids. The CDR3 sequence is CASSYEGVPMNTEAFF. CDR3 coding DNA: TGTGCCAGCAGTTACGAGGGGGTACCTATGAACACTGAAGCTTTCTTT.

This clone was detected only once. V and J are TRBV2 and TRBJ1-1; tentative D call: TRBD1 (6 bases). This CDR3 region has 14 residues. The germline V and J ends were trimmed by 6 bases and 5 bases, with 16 bases remaining between them. CDR1 and CDR2 from the germline V gene are SNHLY and FYNNEI. The CDR3 bases are TGTGCCAGCAGCCCGGACAGCCAGTATACTGAAGCTTTCTTT. Residues: CASSPDSQYTEAFF.

The chain is built from TRBV30 and TRBJ1-1; D gene uncertain. Germline CDR1 reads GTSNPN; CDR2 reads SVGIG (reference sequence). This CDR3 contains 13 residues. Trimming pared 2 bases from V and 1 base from J, leaving 8 bases between. For the CDR3, the DNA is TGTGCCTGGAGTCACGGGTCGAACACTGAAGCTTTCTTT. This sequence encodes CAWSHGSNTEAFF.

In its sample, this clone was seen once. The chain employs TRBV5-1 and TRBJ2-1; 12 nucleotides agree with TRBD2. Germline-derived CDR1 and CDR2 are SGHRS and YFSETQ. V shed 3 bases and J 6 bases; nucleotides not matched to a gene: 1. This CDR3 has 14 amino acids. CDR3 sequence: CASSWTSGVNEQFF. The CDR3 bases are TGCGCCAGCAGCTGGACTAGCGGGGTCAATGAGCAGTTCTTC.

The rearrangement links TRBV5-5 to TRBJ1-1; TRBD1 matches at 9 bases. The CDR3 has 15 residues. V was pared by 0 bases and J by 4 bases, with 4 bases of the junction left unmatched. The germline V gene encodes CDR1 SGHKS and CDR2 YYEKEE (reference sequence). The CDR3 DNA is TGTGCCAGCAGCTTGGCGGAGACAGGGGGCACTGAAGCTTTCTTT. This encodes CASSLAETGGTEAFF. The complete variable domain, with remaining parts taken from reference TRBV5-5 and TRBJ1-1, reads DAGVTQSPTHLIKTRGQQVTLRCSPISGHKSVSWYQQVLGQGPQFIFQYYEKEERGRGNFPDRFSARQFPNYSSELNVNALLLGDSALYLCASSLAETGGTEAFFGQGTRLTVV.

The CDR3 DNA sequence: TGCAGTGCTAGTATGGAGGGGTTTTCACCCCTCCACTTT. It yields the protein CSASMEGFSPLHF. This chain links TRBV20-1 with TRBJ1-6; tentatively, D is TRBD1 (5 bases). The germline V and J ends were trimmed by 3 bases and 9 bases, with 12 bases remaining between them. Germline V lookup: CDR1 DFQATT, CDR2 SNEGSKA (reference sequence). The CDR3 extends over 13 amino acids.

The chain has TRBV3-1 (or the pseudogene TRBV3-2) and TRBJ1-4, with 9 bases identical to TRBD1. The CDR3 is made up of 15 amino acids. V was clipped by 4 bases and J by 7 bases; unmatched bases: 7. Germline V gives CDR1 LGHDT, CDR2 YNNKEL (reference sequence). The chain's CDR3 is CASSPRDREGEKLFF. CDR3 DNA: TGTGCCAGCAGCCCCAGGGACAGGGAGGGTGAAAAACTGTTTTTT.

The rearrangement joins TRBV7-2 to TRBJ2-2; D is unclear. This CDR3 has 13 residues. Germline CDR1 and CDR2: SGHTA and FQGNSA. V lost 6 bases and J lost 6, with 11 bases in between. In nucleotides, the CDR3 is TGTGCCAGCAGTACCTTTGGAGCCGGGGAGCTGTTTTTT. Translated, it gives CASSTFGAGELFF.

The chain employs TRBV11-3 and TRBJ1-3; maybe TRBD1 (6 bases). Germline V CDR1 and CDR2: SGHNT, YENEEA. This CDR3 spans 18 amino acids. V lost 6 bases and J 2 bases, leaving 23 bases between the germline ends. The CDR3 coding sequence is TGTGCCAGCAGTAGCTTAGGGGGAAAAGGGGAAACTGGAAACACCATATATTTT. Translating gives CASSSLGGKGETGNTIYF.

The V and J genes are TRBV4-2 and TRBJ2-2; D gene ambiguous. The CDR3 loop spans 14 amino acids. V was cut by 0 bases and J by 6 bases, with 8 bases left in between. Germline assignment: CDR1 LGHNA and CDR2 YNFKEQ. The CDR3 sequence: CASSQDPLAGELFF. In nucleotides, the CDR3 is TGTGCCAGCAGCCAAGATCCTTTAGCCGGGGAGCTGTTTTTT.

This rearrangement joins TRBV9 to TRBJ2-3, with 9 bases that match TRBD2. This CDR3 comprises 16 residues. Trimming took 0 bases from V and 4 from J; bases not matched to a gene: 6. The germline V gene has CDR1 SGDLS and CDR2 YYNGEE. This chain's CDR3 is CASSVDWRGGADTQYF. The DNA for the CDR3 is TGTGCCAGCAGCGTAGATTGGCGGGGGGGTGCAGATACGCAGTATTTT.

The rearrangement links TRBV7-2 to TRBJ2-2; 10 bases align to TRBD2. Germline CDR1 and CDR2: SGHTA and FQGNSA. The V and J ends lost 6 bases and 7 bases, in that order; junction bases with no gene match: 8. The CDR3 totals 15 residues. CDR3 nucleotides: TGTGCCAGCAGAACCCTAGCGGGAGTTGTCGGGGAGCTGTTTTTT. Translation gives CASRTLAGVVGELFF. The full variable domain, in which reference TRBV7-2 and TRBJ2-2 provide the parts outside the CDR3, is GAGVSQSPSNKVTEKGKDVELRCDPISGHTALYWYRQSLGQGLEFLIYFQGNSAPDKSGLPSDRFSAERTGGSVSTLTIQRTQQEDSAVYLCASRTLAGVVGELFFGEGSRLTVL.

The V and J genes are TRBV10-3 and TRBJ2-7; maybe TRBD1 (5 bases). Germline CDR1 ENHRY, CDR2 SYGVKD. Trimming left V 10 bases short and J 5 bases short, with 18 bases between. CDR3 length: 13 amino acids. CDR3 coding DNA: TGTGCCACCCTTACGGCAGGGAATAACGAGCAGTACTTC. Protein product: CATLTAGNNEQYF.

The V gene is TRBV9, the J gene TRBJ1-1, with 8 positions matching TRBD1. The CDR3 is made up of 16 amino acids. Looked up from germline, CDR1 is SGDLS and CDR2 is YYNGEE. Unmatched junction bases numbered 7, after V lost 3 bases and J lost 0 bases. CDR3 sequence reads: CASSGRDRTLNTEAFF. The CDR3 DNA reads TGTGCCAGCAGCGGCAGGGACAGGACATTGAACACTGAAGCTTTCTTT.